The T cell receptor beta chain described here comes from a study of T cell clonality in common variable immunodeficiency (dated by TCRdb to between 2015 and 2016). The junction shows trimming of 5 bases on V and 9 bases on J, and the gene matches do not reach 11 bases of it. Including cysteine and phenylalanine, the CDR3 has 14 amino acids. Part of the CDR3 DNA is given, 33 bases translated from base 1. CDR1 and CDR2, looked up from the germline V gene, are SGHDT and YYEEEE. Ten or more counts support this clone. Its binding antigen is unknown. Read sequence stops 3 residues before the CDR3 end, and the germline J gene provides the missing end. Results the study describes overall, beyond this receptor: Although equal DNA input was used, an average of about 87,000 unique sequences per sample was obtained for controls, compared with some 30,000 for CVID samples. CVID TCRbeta sequences reportedly showed fewer deletions and N-nucleotide insertions and lacked highly modified clones with 13 or more V deletions. Increased TCRbeta clonality was found in CVID subjects compared with healthy controls (t-test p = 0.018), with the increase being most characteristic of about a third of subjects. Fewer TCRbeta clones were shared among CVID subjects than among healthy controls (p < 0.0001). The authors noted that sequencing repertoires of T cell subpopulations would be needed to clarify what caused the increased clonality in CVID. Differences among patients in the CVID cohort limited the correlations between repertoire features and clinical complications.

For sequencing input, CVID and control samples contributed equivalent amounts of genomic DNA. For every sample, a 60 bp segment covering the rearranged TCRbeta CDR3 region was amplified and then sequenced. The immunoSEQ assay, a bias-corrected multiplex PCR with high-throughput sequencing, was employed for TCRbeta amplification. In the original analysis: Each unique nucleotide sequence was treated as a clone and annotated with V, D and J genes, copy number and frequency. Sequences were labeled productive if in frame, and non-productive if out of frame or containing stop codons. As previously described, clonality was computed from Shannon's entropy. The predicted amino acid sequences of productive clones were used to derive mean CDR3 Kyte-Doolittle hydropathy. Scaled V gene usage was hierarchically clustered using Manhattan distance and complete linkage with the R hclust function. Clone sharing by CDR3 amino acid sequence was assessed by resampling 12 repertoires per group over 100 rounds. The repertoires were screened for more than 55 published EBV-specific TCRbeta sequences and 200 to 250 published CMV-specific TCRbeta sequences. After a couple of CVID samples that produced fewer than 10,000 sequences were dropped from the analysis, some 40 CVID repertoires remained. TCRdb provides this immuneACCESS table in a form limited to in-frame rearrangements. Some clones are lacking; in checked studies, under half of them reflect an unresolved V gene, and why the rest are absent is not known. V and J calls plus clone size are reproduced from that table; the DNA served to infer D and trimming. In this sample the table shows 40,000 to 50,000 clones, and no singletons are among them. Under 11% of the sample goes to the ten largest clones.

Both CVID patients and healthy controls were predominantly of Caucasian heritage. From each donor, about 4.5 to 8.5 ml of heparinized peripheral whole blood was collected. Genomic DNA from adults with common variable immune deficiency (CVID) and from healthy adult controls was the source for sequencing TCRbeta CDR3 repertoires. The control group comprised 22 healthy adult volunteers, about twelve female and approximately ten male, aged roughly 23 to 66 years with a mean age of around 32. Diluted blood was subjected to density centrifugation over Hypaque 1077 or Ficoll-Paque for isolation of peripheral blood mononuclear cells. Unsorted mononuclear cells served as the source of genomic DNA, which was extracted either by Qiagen column purification or by a centrifugation-based method.

The receptor was isolated from a person between 18 and 69 years old in good health. The specimen sequenced was peripheral blood mononuclear cells. This sequence uses TRBV5-6 and TRBJ2-1, and 7 junctional nucleotides match TRBD2. The CDR3 protein is CASRGTGGGGEQFF. The sequenced CDR3 bases are TGTGCCAGCAGGGGGACGGGGGGTGGTGGTGAG.